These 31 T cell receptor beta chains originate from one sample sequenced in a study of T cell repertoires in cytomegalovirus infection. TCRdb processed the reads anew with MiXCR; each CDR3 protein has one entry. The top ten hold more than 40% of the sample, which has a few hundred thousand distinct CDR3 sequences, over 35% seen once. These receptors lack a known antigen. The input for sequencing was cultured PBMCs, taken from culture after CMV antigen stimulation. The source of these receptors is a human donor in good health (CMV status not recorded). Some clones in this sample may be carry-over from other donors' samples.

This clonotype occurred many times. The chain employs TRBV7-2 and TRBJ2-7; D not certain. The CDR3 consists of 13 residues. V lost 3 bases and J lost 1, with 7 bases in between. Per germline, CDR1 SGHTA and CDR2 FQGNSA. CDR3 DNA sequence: TGTGCCAGCAGCTTCCCTTCTTCCTACGAGCAGTACTTC. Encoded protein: CASSFPSSYEQYF.

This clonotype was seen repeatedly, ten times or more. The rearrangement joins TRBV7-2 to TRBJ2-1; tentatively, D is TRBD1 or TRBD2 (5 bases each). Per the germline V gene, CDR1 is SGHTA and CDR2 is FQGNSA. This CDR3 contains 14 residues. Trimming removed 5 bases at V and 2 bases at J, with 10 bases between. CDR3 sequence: CASSPGRAYNEQFF. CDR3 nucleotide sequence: TGTGCCAGCAGCCCGGGGCGGGCCTACAATGAGCAGTTCTTC.

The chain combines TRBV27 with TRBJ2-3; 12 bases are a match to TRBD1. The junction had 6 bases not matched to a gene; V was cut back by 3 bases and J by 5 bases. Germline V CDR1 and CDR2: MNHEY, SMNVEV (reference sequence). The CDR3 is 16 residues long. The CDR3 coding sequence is TGTGCCAGCAGTTTGTTGGGACAGGGGGCTCGAGATACGCAGTATTTT. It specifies CASSLLGQGARDTQYF.

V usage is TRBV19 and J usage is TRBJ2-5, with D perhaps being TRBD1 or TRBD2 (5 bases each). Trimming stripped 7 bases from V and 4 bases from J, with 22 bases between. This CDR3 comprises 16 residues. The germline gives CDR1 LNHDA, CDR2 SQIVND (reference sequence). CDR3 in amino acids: CASTRGWGTRGETQYF. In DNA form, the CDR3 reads TGTGCCAGTACTCGGGGTTGGGGGACCCGGGGAGAGACCCAGTACTTC.

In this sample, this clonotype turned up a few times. Written as DNA, the CDR3 is TGTGCCAGTAGTACCCGACAGGGGGCGCGCAGCACTGAAGCTTTCTTT. Amino acids: CASSTRQGARSTEAFF. The J gene is TRBJ1-1, the V gene TRBV19, with TRBD1 matching 10 bases. Trimming at V came to 4 bases and at J to 4 bases, leaving 9 bases not matched to a gene. The CDR3 contains 16 residues. Germline CDR1 is LNHDA and CDR2 is SQIVND (reference sequence).

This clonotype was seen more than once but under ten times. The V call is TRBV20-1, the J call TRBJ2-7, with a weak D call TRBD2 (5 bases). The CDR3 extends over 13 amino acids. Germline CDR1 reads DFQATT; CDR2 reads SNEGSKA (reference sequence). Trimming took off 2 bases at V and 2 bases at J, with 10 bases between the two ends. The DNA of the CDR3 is TGCAGTGCTAGAAAGACGGGGACCTACGAGCAGTACTTC. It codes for CSARKTGTYEQYF.

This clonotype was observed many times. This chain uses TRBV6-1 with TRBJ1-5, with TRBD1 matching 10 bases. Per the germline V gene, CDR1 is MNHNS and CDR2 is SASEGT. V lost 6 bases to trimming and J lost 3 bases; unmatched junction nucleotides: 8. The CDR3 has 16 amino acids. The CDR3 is CASSKSGTGVNQPQHF. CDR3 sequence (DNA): TGTGCCAGCAGCAAATCCGGGACAGGGGTCAATCAGCCCCAGCATTTT.

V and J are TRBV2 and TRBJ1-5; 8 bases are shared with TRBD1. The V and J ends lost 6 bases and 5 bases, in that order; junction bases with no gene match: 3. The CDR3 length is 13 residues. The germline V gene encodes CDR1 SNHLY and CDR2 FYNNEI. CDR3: CASREQGDQPQHF. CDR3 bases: TGTGCCAGCAGAGAACAGGGGGATCAGCCCCAGCATTTT.

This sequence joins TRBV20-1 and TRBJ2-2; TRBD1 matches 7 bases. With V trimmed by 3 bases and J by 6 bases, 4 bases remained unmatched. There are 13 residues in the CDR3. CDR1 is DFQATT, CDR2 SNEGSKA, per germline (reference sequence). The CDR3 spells CSARVGTAGELFF. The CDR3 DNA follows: TGCAGTGCTAGGGTCGGGACAGCCGGGGAGCTGTTTTTT.

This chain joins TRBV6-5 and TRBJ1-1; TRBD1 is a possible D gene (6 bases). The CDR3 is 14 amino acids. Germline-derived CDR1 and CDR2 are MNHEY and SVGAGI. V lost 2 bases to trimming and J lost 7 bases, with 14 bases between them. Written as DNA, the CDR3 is TGTGCCAGCAGTTACCGCCCGGGGGGCCATGAAGCTTTCTTT. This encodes CASSYRPGGHEAFF.

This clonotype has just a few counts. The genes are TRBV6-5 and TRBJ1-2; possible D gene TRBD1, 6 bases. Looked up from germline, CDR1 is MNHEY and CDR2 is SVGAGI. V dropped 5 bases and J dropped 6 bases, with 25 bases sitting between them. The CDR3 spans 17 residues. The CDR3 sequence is CASSRQSYSPGVDGYTF. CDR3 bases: TGTGCCAGCAGTCGACAATCCTATTCGCCAGGGGTCGATGGCTACACCTTC.

CDR3 in amino acids: CASRVRAGGETQYF. The CDR3 DNA is TGTGCCAGTAGGGTGCGAGCCGGGGGAGAGACCCAGTACTTC. The chain recombines TRBV19 with TRBJ2-5, with D tentatively TRBD2 (6 bases). V lost 6 bases and J lost 4, with 15 bases in between. CDR3 length: 14 amino acids. The germline gives CDR1 LNHDA, CDR2 SQIVND (reference sequence).

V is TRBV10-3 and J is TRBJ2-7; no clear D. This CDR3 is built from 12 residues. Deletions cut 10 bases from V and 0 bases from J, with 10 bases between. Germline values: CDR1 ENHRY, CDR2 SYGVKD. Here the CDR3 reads CATNGPSYEQYF. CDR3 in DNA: TGTGCCACGAATGGGCCCTCCTACGAGCAGTACTTC.

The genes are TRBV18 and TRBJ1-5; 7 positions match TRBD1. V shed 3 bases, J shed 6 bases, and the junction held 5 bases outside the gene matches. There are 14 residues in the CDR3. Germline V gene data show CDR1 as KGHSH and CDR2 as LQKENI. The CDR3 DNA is TGTGCCAGCTCACCGTTGGCAGGGGGTCAGCCCCAGCATTTT. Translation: CASSPLAGGQPQHF. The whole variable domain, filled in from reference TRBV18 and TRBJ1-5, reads NAGVMQNPRHLVRRRGQEARLRCSPMKGHSHVYWYRQLPEEGLKFMVYLQKENIIDESGMPKERFSAEFPKEGPSILRIQQVVRGDSAAYFCASSPLAGGQPQHFGDGTRLSIL.

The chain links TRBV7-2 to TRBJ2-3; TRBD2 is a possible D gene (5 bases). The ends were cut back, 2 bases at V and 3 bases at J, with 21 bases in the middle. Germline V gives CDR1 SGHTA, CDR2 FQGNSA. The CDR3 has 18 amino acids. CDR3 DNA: TGTGCCAGCAGCTTAACGGCGGGTGGAATAGTAGGTACAGATACGCAGTATTTT. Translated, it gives CASSLTAGGIVGTDTQYF.

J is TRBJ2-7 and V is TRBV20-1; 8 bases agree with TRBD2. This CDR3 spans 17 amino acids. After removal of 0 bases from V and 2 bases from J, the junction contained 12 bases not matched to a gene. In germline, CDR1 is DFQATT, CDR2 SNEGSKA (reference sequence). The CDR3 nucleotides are TGCAGTGCTAGAGATGGTGGCGGGCGCGGGGGGACCTACGAGCAGTACTTC. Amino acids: CSARDGGGRGGTYEQYF.

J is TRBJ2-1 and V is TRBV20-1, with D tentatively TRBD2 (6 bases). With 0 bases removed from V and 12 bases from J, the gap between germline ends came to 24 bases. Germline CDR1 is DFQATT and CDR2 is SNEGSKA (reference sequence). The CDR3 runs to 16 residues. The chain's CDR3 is CSARDRAGMGLGWQFF. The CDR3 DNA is TGCAGTGCTAGAGATCGGGCGGGGATGGGCCTCGGGTGGCAGTTCTTC.

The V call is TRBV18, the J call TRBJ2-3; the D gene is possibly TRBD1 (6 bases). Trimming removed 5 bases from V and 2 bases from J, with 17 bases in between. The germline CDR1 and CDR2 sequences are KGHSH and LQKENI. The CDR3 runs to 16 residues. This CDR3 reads CASSTRVGGHTDTQYF. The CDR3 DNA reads TGTGCCAGCTCAACCCGCGTTGGGGGCCACACAGATACGCAGTATTTT.

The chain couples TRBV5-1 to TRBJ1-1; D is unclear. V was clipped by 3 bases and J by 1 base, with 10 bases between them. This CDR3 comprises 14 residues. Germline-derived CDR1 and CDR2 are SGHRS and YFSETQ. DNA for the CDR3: TGCGCCAGCAGCTCCGAACCGTGGAACACTGAAGCTTTCTTT. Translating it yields CASSSEPWNTEAFF.

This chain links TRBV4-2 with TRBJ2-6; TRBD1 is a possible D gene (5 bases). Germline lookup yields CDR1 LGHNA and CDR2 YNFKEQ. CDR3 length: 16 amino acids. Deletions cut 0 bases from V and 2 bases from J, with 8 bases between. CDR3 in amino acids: CASSQEVRAGANVLTF. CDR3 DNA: TGTGCCAGCAGCCAAGAGGTCAGGGCTGGGGCCAACGTCCTGACTTTC.

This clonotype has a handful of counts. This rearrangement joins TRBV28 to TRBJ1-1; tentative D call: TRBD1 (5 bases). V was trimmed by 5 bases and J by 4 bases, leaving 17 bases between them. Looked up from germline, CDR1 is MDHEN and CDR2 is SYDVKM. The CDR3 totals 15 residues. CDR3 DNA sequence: TGTGCCAGCAGTCCGACTCCGGGGGTCCCCACTGAAGCTTTCTTT. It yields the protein CASSPTPGVPTEAFF. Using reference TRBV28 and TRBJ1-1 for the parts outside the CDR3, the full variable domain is DVKVTQSSRYLVKRTGEKVFLECVQDMDHENMFWYRQDPGLGLRLIYFSYDVKMKEKGDIPEGYSVSREKKERFSLILESASTNQTSMYLCASSPTPGVPTEAFFGQGTRLTVV.

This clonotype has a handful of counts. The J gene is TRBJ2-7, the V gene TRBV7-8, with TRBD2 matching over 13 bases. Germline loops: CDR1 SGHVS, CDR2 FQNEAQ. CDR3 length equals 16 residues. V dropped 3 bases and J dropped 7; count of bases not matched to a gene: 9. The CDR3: CASSFLTSGGPEEQYF. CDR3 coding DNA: TGTGCCAGCAGCTTTCTGACTAGCGGGGGGCCGGAGGAGCAGTACTTC.

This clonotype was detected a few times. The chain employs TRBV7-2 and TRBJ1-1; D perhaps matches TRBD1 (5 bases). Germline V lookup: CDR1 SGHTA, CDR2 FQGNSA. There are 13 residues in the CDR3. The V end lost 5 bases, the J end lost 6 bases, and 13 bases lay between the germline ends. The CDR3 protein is CASSGGAASEAFF. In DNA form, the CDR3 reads TGTGCCAGCAGCGGAGGGGCAGCCTCTGAAGCTTTCTTT.

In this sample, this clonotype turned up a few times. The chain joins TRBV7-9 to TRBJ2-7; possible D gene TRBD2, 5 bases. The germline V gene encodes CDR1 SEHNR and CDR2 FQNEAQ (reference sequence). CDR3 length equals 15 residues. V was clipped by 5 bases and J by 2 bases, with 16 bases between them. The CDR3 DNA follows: TGTGCCAGCAGCCCCTGGTCGGGGAGACCCTACGAGCAGTACTTC. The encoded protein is CASSPWSGRPYEQYF.

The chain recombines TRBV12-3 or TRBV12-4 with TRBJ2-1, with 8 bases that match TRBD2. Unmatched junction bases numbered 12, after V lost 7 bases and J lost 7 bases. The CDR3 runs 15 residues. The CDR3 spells CASTRSLAGLNEQFF. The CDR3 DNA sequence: TGTGCCAGCACTCGGTCCTTAGCGGGGTTAAATGAGCAGTTCTTC.

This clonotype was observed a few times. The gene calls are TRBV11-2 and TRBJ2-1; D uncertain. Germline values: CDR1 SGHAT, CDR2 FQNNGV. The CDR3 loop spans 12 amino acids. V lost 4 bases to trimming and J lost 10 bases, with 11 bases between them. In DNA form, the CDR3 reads TGTGCCAGCAGCTCCCCGAGTGTCGAGCAGTTCTTC. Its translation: CASSSPSVEQFF.

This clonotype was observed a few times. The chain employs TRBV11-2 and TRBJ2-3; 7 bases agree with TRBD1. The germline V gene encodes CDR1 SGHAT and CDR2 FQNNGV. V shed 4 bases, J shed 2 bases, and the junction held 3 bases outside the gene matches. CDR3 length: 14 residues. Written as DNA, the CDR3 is TGTGCCAGCAGCTGGGACAGTTTCACAGATACGCAGTATTTT. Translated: CASSWDSFTDTQYF.

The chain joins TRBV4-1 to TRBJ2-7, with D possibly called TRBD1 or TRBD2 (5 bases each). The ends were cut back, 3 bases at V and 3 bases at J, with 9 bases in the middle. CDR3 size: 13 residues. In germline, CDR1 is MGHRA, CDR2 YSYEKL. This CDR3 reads CASSQGVYYEQYF. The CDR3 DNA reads TGCGCCAGCAGCCAGGGGGTTTACTACGAGCAGTACTTC.

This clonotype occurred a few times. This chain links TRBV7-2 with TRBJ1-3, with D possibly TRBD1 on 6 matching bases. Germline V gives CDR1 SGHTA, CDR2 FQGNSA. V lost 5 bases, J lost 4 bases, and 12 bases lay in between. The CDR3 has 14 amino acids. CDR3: CASSTTGSGNTIYF. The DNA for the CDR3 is TGTGCCAGCAGCACAACAGGGAGCGGAAACACCATATATTTT.

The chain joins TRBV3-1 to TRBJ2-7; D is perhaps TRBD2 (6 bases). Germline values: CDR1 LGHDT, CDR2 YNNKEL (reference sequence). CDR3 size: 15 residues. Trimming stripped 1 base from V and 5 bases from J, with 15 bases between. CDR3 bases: TGTGCCAGCAGCCAAGTGGGCGGGATTTTGGACGAGCAGTACTTC. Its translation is CASSQVGGILDEQYF.

The CDR3 loop is CASSLGPPAGGQDTQYF. DNA of the CDR3: TGCGCCAGCAGCTTGGGCCCCCCAGCGGGGGGGCAAGATACGCAGTATTTT. This sequence joins TRBV5-1 and TRBJ2-3, with 10 bases fitting TRBD2. This CDR3 comprises 17 residues. Germline V gives CDR1 SGHRS, CDR2 YFSETQ. V gave up 0 bases and J gave up 5 bases; unmatched junction bases: 9.